These 26 T cell receptor beta chains share one sample of origin, sequenced in a study of T cell changes during pregnancy in multiple sclerosis. Only in-frame clones appear in the TCRdb table, and some are missing; sequencing was by immunoSEQ multiplex PCR. The table has about 59,000 clones, around 94% seen once. Sequenced here: CD8+ T cells from peripheral blood mononuclear cells, sampled after pregnancy. These receptors all stem from a female donor with multiple sclerosis, enrolled in a pregnancy study.

The V call is TRBV9, the J call TRBJ1-5; the D gene is possibly TRBD1 (6 bases). The V gene lost 4 bases and the J gene lost 4 bases, with 12 bases spanning the gap. CDR1 and CDR2 from the germline V gene are SGDLS and YYNGEE. CDR3 length equals 14 residues. Written as DNA, the CDR3 is TGTGCCAGCAGCTTAGGAGGGGGAAATCAGCCCCAGCATTTT. Encoded protein: CASSLGGGNQPQHF.

V gene TRBV27 combines with J gene TRBJ2-3, with 11 bases matching TRBD2. Germline V gene sequence: CDR1 MNHEY, CDR2 SMNVEV (reference sequence). Trimming cost V 2 bases and J 1 base; bases outside gene matches: 11. This CDR3 region has 19 residues. The CDR3 DNA reads TGTGCCAGCAGTTTAATGCCACTAGCGGGAGCAGCAGGCACAGATACGCAGTATTTT. Its translation: CASSLMPLAGAAGTDTQYF.

The V and J genes are TRBV19 and TRBJ2-7, with 15 bases aligning to TRBD2. This CDR3 has 17 residues. Trimming took 3 bases from V and 4 from J; bases not matched to a gene: 7. Germline CDR1 and CDR2: LNHDA and SQIVND (reference sequence). DNA of the CDR3: TGTGCCAGTAGTATTGGACTAGCGGGAGGGCCGGGTTACGAGCAGTACTTC. It codes for CASSIGLAGGPGYEQYF. Drawing the rest from reference TRBV19 and TRBJ2-7, the complete variable domain is DGGITQSPKYLFRKEGQNVTLSCEQNLNHDAMYWYRQDPGQGLRLIYYSQIVNDFQKGDIAEGYSVSREKKESFPLTVTSAQKNPTAFYLCASSIGLAGGPGYEQYFGPGTRLTVT.

This chain joins TRBV5-1 and TRBJ2-2, with TRBD2 matching over 10 bases. Germline-derived CDR1 and CDR2 are SGHRS and YFSETQ. This CDR3 is built from 18 residues. Germline trimming cut 0 bases from V and 1 base from J; bases unmatched to any gene: 6. CDR3 DNA sequence: TGCGCCAGCAGCTTGGGATCGGCTAGCGGGAGGAACACCGGGGAGCTGTTTTTT. Amino acids: CASSLGSASGRNTGELFF.

The chain combines TRBV30 with TRBJ1-1, with TRBD1 as a possible D gene (5 bases). The length of the CDR3 is 12 residues. Germline V gives CDR1 GTSNPN, CDR2 SVGIG (reference sequence). The CDR3 reads CVSLGGTTEAFF. CDR3 coding DNA: TGTGTCTCTTTAGGAGGGACGACTGAAGCTTTCTTT.

The chain has TRBV11-2 and TRBJ1-2; a weak D match, TRBD1 (5 bases). The CDR3 covers 15 residues. CDR1 and CDR2 from the germline V gene are SGHAT and FQNNGV. V was clipped by 1 base and J by 4 bases, with 13 bases between them. This chain's CDR3 is CASSLVAGQAYGYTF. CDR3 DNA sequence: TGTGCCAGCAGCTTAGTGGCGGGGCAGGCCTATGGCTACACCTTC.

This chain links TRBV4-3 with TRBJ2-1; 7 bases map to TRBD1. The junction had 10 bases not matched to a gene; V was cut back by 4 bases and J by 7 bases. CDR3 length: 15 amino acids. Germline values: CDR1 LGHNA, CDR2 YSLEER. The CDR3 bases are TGCGCCAGCAGCCTACAGGGGATTGGGCGGAATGAGCAGTTCTTC. Translating gives CASSLQGIGRNEQFF.

The rearrangement uses TRBV20-1 and TRBJ2-5; D is undetermined. V lost 6 bases to trimming and J lost 7 bases, with 12 bases between them. The germline CDR1 and CDR2 sequences are DFQATT and SNEGSKA (reference sequence). This CDR3 comprises 11 residues. The CDR3 region has the DNA TGCAGTGCCAGGTCGCTTTTGACCCAGTACTTC. It translates to CSARSLLTQYF.

The chain couples TRBV4-1 to TRBJ1-1; possible D gene TRBD1, 5 bases. Per the germline V gene, CDR1 is MGHRA and CDR2 is YSYEKL. The CDR3 length is 15 residues. V was shortened by 1 base and J by 2 bases, with 11 bases between the two germline ends. The CDR3 protein is CASSQGGTQNTEAFF. The CDR3 DNA is TGCGCCAGCAGCCAAGGAGGGACTCAAAACACTGAAGCTTTCTTT.

This rearrangement joins TRBV6-5 to TRBJ1-1, with D maybe TRBD1 (5 bases). CDR1 MNHEY and CDR2 SVGAGI come from the germline V gene. Trimming removed 4 bases at V and 2 bases at J, with 8 bases between. The CDR3 runs 13 residues. The CDR3 sequence: CASSFTGNTEAFF. The DNA for the CDR3 is TGTGCCAGCAGTTTTACAGGTAACACTGAAGCTTTCTTT.

The chain links TRBV4-1 to TRBJ1-2; 10 nucleotides agree with TRBD1. The CDR3 runs 15 residues. After removal of 4 bases from V and 8 bases from J, the junction contained 10 bases not matched to a gene. The germline V gene has CDR1 MGHRA and CDR2 YSYEKL. The chain's CDR3 is CASSLGRGTGDGYTF. CDR3 DNA: TGCGCCAGCAGCCTGGGCAGGGGGACAGGGGACGGCTACACCTTC.

CDR3 in DNA: TGTGCCAGCAGTAATGGAGGGCAACTGGAGTCCAATGAAAAACTGTTTTTT. Translating it yields CASSNGGQLESNEKLFF. The chain employs TRBV28 and TRBJ1-4; D call uncertain. Germline CDR1 MDHEN, CDR2 SYDVKM. The length of the CDR3 is 17 residues. Trimming removed 5 bases at V and 5 bases at J, with 21 bases between.

The chain uses TRBV7-9 and TRBJ2-7, with D tentatively TRBD2 (5 bases). The germline V gene encodes CDR1 SEHNR and CDR2 FQNEAQ (reference sequence). V lost 5 bases to trimming and J lost 2 bases, with 13 bases between them. CDR3 size: 14 residues. CDR3 nucleotides: TGTGCCAGCAGCGCACCCGGGAACCCCTACGAGCAGTACTTC. Translated, it gives CASSAPGNPYEQYF.

This chain joins TRBV28 and TRBJ1-5; 10 nucleotides agree with TRBD1. Trimming at V came to 6 bases and at J to 5 bases, leaving 4 bases not matched to a gene. Germline-derived CDR1 and CDR2 are MDHEN and SYDVKM. This CDR3 has 14 amino acids. CDR3 coding DNA: TGTGCCAGCAGACTGGACAGGGGGTATCAGCCCCAGCATTTT. Its protein product is CASRLDRGYQPQHF. The full variable domain, in which reference TRBV28 and TRBJ1-5 provide the parts outside the CDR3, is DVKVTQSSRYLVKRTGEKVFLECVQDMDHENMFWYRQDPGLGLRLIYFSYDVKMKEKGDIPEGYSVSREKKERFSLILESASTNQTSMYLCASRLDRGYQPQHFGDGTRLSIL.

This clone was found once. The rearrangement links TRBV5-4 to TRBJ2-7, with 11 bases that match TRBD1. The CDR3 contains 16 residues. Germline V gene sequence: CDR1 SGHNT, CDR2 YYREEE (reference sequence). The V segment lost 0 bases and the J segment 1 base; nucleotides outside the gene matches: 3. Written as DNA, the CDR3 is TGTGCCAGCAGCTTGGCTGGACAGGGGGCTTCCTACGAGCAGTACTTC. This encodes CASSLAGQGASYEQYF.

The genes are TRBV13 and TRBJ1-1, with TRBD1 identical over 7 bases. This CDR3 has 14 residues. Germline CDR1 and CDR2: PRHDT and FYEKMQ (reference sequence). The trim removed 1 base at V and 3 bases at J, leaving 2 bases unmatched. The CDR3 DNA is TGTGCCAGCAGCTTAGCACAGGGGTACACTGAAGCTTTCTTT. Translating gives CASSLAQGYTEAFF.

The V call is TRBV2, the J call TRBJ2-4, with 8 bases lining up with TRBD1. J lost 0 bases, V lost 1 base, and 17 bases had no gene match. Looked up from germline, CDR1 is SNHLY and CDR2 is FYNNEI. The CDR3 spans 21 residues. CDR3 residues: CASSEVVGSDRADLAKNIQYF. The CDR3 nucleotides read TGTGCCAGCAGTGAAGTTGTAGGCTCGGACAGGGCGGACCTAGCCAAAAACATTCAGTACTTC.

V is TRBV7-9 and J is TRBJ1-5; TRBD1 matches at 10 bases. Per the germline V gene, CDR1 is SEHNR and CDR2 is FQNEAQ (reference sequence). The J segment lost 1 base and the V segment lost 5 bases, leaving 11 bases of the junction unmatched. The CDR3 extends over 18 amino acids. The CDR3 here is CASSGPGQGIESNQPQHF. The CDR3, as DNA: TGTGCCAGCAGCGGACCGGGACAGGGGATTGAGAGCAATCAGCCCCAGCATTTT.

This sequence joins TRBV6-6 and TRBJ2-1; weak D call: TRBD2 (7 bases). V gave up 7 bases and J gave up 6 bases, with 19 bases separating them. Germline V gene data show CDR1 as MNHNY and CDR2 as SVGAGI (reference sequence). The CDR3 extends over 15 amino acids. CDR3 bases: TGTGCCAGCACCGACCTAGGGGGAGGGCCCAATGAGCAGTTCTTC. The encoded protein is CASTDLGGGPNEQFF.

This chain links TRBV5-1 with TRBJ2-4; D call uncertain. Germline CDR1 SGHRS, CDR2 YFSETQ. The CDR3 spans 18 residues. The V end was cut by 0 bases, the J end by 0 bases, with 16 bases between. DNA of the CDR3: TGCGCCAGCAGCTTGGGTTCCGGGTACACCCTAGCCAAAAACATTCAGTACTTC. Amino acid sequence: CASSLGSGYTLAKNIQYF.

CDR3: CASSPAGHLIYYEQYF. CDR3 sequence (DNA): TGTGCCAGCAGCCCGGCCGGACATTTAATCTACTACGAGCAGTACTTC. The V gene is TRBV13, the J gene TRBJ2-7; a weak D match, TRBD1 (5 bases). This CDR3 has 16 residues. Germline CDR1 is PRHDT and CDR2 is FYEKMQ (reference sequence). V was cut by 5 bases and J by 3 bases, with 20 bases left in between.

The rearrangement joins TRBV21-1 to TRBJ2-5; the table's D call TRBD2 went unverified against the DNA. TRBV21-1 is classified as a pseudogene. The CDR3 has 15 residues. CDR3 sequence: CASSKRTSGRETQYF. The CDR3 nucleotides read TGTGCCAGCAGCAAACGAACTAGCGGGAGGGAGACCCAGTACTTC.

This rearrangement joins TRBV21-1 to TRBJ1-5; TRBD1, the D gene given by the table, was not confirmed from the DNA. TRBV21-1 is recorded as a pseudogene. The CDR3 has 19 residues. Written as DNA, the CDR3 is TGTGCCAGCAGCAAACCTACGGTAGAGGGGGTTTTTGGCAATCAGCCCCAGCATTTT. Translation: CASSKPTVEGVFGNQPQHF.

V and J are TRBV5-4 and TRBJ2-7; 7 bases map to TRBD2. Trimming took 4 bases from V and 2 from J; bases not matched to a gene: 6. The CDR3 has 14 residues. Germline V gene lookup returns CDR1 SGHNT and CDR2 YYREEE (reference sequence). The CDR3 reads CASSPGTKPYEQYF. The CDR3 DNA sequence: TGTGCCAGCAGCCCCGGGACTAAACCCTACGAGCAGTACTTC.

This chain connects TRBV9 to TRBJ2-3; D is perhaps TRBD2 (6 bases). The CDR3 has 15 amino acids. Trimming took 4 bases from V and 2 from J, leaving 14 bases between them. The germline CDR1 and CDR2 sequences are SGDLS and YYNGEE. The CDR3 nucleotides are TGTGCCAGCAGCACGCGCGGAGGGGACACAGATACGCAGTATTTT. The encoded protein is CASSTRGGDTDTQYF.

The gene calls are TRBV5-4 and TRBJ2-5, with a tentative D call TRBD1 (6 bases). V shed 2 bases and J shed 1 base, with 9 bases lying between them. Germline CDR1 is SGHNT and CDR2 is YYREEE (reference sequence). The CDR3 loop spans 14 amino acids. The CDR3 DNA sequence: TGTGCCAGCAGCTTCGACAGGTCCCAAGAGACCCAGTACTTC. Protein sequence: CASSFDRSQETQYF.